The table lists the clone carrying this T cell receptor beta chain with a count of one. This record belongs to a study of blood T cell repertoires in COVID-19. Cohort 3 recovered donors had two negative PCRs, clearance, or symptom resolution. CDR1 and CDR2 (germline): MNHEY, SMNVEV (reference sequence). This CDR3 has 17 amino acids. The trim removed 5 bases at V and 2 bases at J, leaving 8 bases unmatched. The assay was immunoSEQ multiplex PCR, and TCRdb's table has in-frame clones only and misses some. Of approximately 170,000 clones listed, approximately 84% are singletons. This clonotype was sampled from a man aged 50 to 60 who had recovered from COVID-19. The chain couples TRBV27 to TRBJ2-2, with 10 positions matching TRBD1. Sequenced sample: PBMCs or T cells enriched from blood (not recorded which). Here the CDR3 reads CASSRPRDRGNTGELFF. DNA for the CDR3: TGTGCCAGCAGTCGTCCCCGGGACAGGGGAAACACCGGGGAGCTGTTTTTT.